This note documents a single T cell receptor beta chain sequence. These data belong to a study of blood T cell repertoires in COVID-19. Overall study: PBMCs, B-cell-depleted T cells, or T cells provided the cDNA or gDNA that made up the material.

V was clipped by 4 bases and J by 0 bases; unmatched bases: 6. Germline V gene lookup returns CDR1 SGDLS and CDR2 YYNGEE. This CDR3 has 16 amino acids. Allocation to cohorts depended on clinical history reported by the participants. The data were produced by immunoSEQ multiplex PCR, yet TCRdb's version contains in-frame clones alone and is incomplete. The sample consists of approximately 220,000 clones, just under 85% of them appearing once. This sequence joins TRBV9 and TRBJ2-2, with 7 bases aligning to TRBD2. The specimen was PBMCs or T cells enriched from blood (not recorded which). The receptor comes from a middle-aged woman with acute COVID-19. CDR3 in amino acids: CASSRGGTANTGELFF. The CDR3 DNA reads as TGTGCCAGCAGCAGGGGAGGGACGGCGAACACCGGGGAGCTGTTTTTT.